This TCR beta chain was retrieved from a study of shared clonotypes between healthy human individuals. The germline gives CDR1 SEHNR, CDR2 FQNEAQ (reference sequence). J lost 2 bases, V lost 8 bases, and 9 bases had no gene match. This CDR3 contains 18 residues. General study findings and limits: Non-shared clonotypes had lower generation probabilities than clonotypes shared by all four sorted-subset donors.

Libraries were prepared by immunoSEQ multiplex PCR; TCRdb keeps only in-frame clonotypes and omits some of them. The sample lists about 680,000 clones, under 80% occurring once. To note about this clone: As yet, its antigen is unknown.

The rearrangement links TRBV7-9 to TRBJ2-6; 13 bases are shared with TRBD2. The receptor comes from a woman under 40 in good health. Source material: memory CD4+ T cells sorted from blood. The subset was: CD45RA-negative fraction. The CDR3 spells CASRPSTSGRAGANVLTF. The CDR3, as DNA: TGTGCCAGCCGCCCTTCAACTAGCGGGAGGGCTGGGGCCAACGTCCTGACTTTC.